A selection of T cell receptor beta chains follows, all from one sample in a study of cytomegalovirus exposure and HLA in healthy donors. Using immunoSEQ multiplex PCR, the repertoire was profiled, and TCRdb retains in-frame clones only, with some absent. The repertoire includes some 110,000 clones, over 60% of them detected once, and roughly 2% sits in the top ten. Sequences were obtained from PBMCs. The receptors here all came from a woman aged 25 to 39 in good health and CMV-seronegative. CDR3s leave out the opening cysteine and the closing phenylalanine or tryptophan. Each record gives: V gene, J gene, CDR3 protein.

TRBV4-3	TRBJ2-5	ASSLGLAGVETQY
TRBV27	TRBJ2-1	ASSLGTSGNEQF
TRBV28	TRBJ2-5	ASSSGTSPRRETQY
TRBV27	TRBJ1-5	ASSPGDRLQQPQH
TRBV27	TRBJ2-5	ASSSYGTEQETQY
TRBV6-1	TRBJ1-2	ASRSGSSNT
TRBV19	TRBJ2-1	ASSRLQTSGSPYNEQF
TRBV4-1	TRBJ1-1	ASSQIDRNEAF
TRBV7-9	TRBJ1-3	ASSLTTGYGNTIY
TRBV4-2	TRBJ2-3	ASSQGGRTDTQY
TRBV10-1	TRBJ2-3	ASSESLAGVDTQY
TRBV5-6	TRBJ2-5	ASSFGLAGTQETQY
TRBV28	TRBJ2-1	ASSLSHGREEF
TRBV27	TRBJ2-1	ASTLAGYNEQF
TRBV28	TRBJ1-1	ASSDPGQGLGTEAF
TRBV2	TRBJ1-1	ASSDSLVNTEAF
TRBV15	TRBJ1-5	ATSRAHGQGVQPQH
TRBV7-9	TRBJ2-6	ASTPLRDSGANVLT
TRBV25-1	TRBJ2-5	ASSELGSAGQETQY
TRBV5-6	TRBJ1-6	ASSLVQGASYNSPLH
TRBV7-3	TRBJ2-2	ASSLSRGRNTGELF
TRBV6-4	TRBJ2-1	ASSDSEGQNEQF
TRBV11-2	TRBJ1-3	ASSLRQGPGNTIY
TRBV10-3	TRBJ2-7	AAGQDSYEQY
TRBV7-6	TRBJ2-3	ASSLFARGNTDTQY
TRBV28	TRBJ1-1	ASSSPKGRALNTEAF
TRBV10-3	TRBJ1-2	AISETGGNYGYT
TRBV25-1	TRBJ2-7	ASSGTARSYEQY
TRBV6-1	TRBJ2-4	ASSESGNIQY
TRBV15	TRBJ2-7	ATSRDRLREQY
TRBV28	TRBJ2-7	ASSLGLAGGLDEQY
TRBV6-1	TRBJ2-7	ASSEPPDSPYEQY
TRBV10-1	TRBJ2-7	ASSEESGTVPLY
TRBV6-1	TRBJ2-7	AIRTGSYEQY
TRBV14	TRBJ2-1	ASSHSSGSYNEQF
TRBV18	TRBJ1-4	ASSPRDNPNEKLF
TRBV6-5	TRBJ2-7	ASSYSSGGFYEQY
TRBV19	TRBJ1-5	ASSIREPGGPWQPQH
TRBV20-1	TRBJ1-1	SAWDILEAF
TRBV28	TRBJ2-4	ASRPGSGRNIQY
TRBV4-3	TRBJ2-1	ASSPRQGINYNEQF
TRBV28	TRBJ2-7	ASSSRQTYEQY
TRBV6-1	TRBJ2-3	ASSEGTGGADTQY
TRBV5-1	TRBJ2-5	ASWGGMGQETQY
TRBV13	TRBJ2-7	ASSLGQGDAYEQY
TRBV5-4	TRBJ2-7	ASSLASGGEQY
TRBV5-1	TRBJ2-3	ASSSIGGSDTQY
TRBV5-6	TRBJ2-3	ASSLVADTQY
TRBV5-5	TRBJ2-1	ASSPILGGEQF
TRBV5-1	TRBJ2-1	ASSYLAGGLYNEQF